The 5 T cell receptor beta chains presented below share a single source sample, sequenced in a study of T-cell memory formation after mild COVID-19. TCRdb reprocessed the 5' RACE reads with MiXCR, giving one entry per CDR3 protein. Of 350,000 to 500,000 distinct CDR3 sequences in the sample, more than 20% were seen once. Sequencing input: PBMCs or a T cell subset sorted from them (not recorded which). These TCRs come from an adult woman who had mild COVID-19 (a few samples of this study predate the infection). Cell type and time point are not known.

The chain combines TRBV11-2 with TRBJ2-3, with 7 nucleotides matching TRBD1. This CDR3 comprises 17 residues. Germline values: CDR1 SGHAT, CDR2 FQNNGV. V was pared by 2 bases and J by 2 bases, with 10 bases of the junction left unmatched. The CDR3 DNA reads TGTGCCAGCAGCTTATTGACAGGGCCCTCGATCACAGATACGCAGTATTTT. Translated, it gives CASSLLTGPSITDTQYF.

This clonotype has just a few counts. The chain joins TRBV7-8 to TRBJ2-2, with D perhaps matching TRBD2 (5 bases). Germline lookup yields CDR1 SGHVS and CDR2 FQNEAQ. With 0 bases removed from V and 2 bases from J, the gap between germline ends came to 16 bases. The CDR3 runs to 18 residues. The CDR3 coding sequence is TGTGCCAGCAGCTTAGCGCCCCTCCCGGGGTTTAACACCGGGGAGCTGTTTTTT. Its translation is CASSLAPLPGFNTGELFF.

This clonotype was detected a few times. V is TRBV7-9 and J is TRBJ2-2, with 9 positions matching TRBD1. After removal of 5 bases from V and 2 bases from J, the junction contained 6 bases not matched to a gene. This CDR3 comprises 16 residues. Germline CDR1 and CDR2: SEHNR and FQNEAQ (reference sequence). The DNA of the CDR3 is TGTGCCAGCAGCGCAGGGACAGGGTTTAACACCGGGGAGCTGTTTTTT. This sequence encodes CASSAGTGFNTGELFF.

Only a few counts were recorded for this clonotype. The V call is TRBV12-3 or TRBV12-4, the J call TRBJ2-7; no clear D gene. The CDR3 sequence is 16 residues long. Trimming took off 6 bases at V and 2 bases at J, with 20 bases between the two ends. The CDR3 region has the DNA TGTGCCAGCAGCCCTAGTGGGCTTGTCAGGACCTACGAGCAGTACTTC. Protein sequence: CASSPSGLVRTYEQYF.

This sequence joins TRBV4-3 and TRBJ2-5; a weak D match, TRBD2 (6 bases). This CDR3 is 15 amino acids long. CDR1 is LGHNA and CDR2 is YSLEER in the germline V gene. Deletions cut 3 bases from V and 4 bases from J, with 15 bases between. CDR3 bases: TGCGCCAGCAGCCAGGGGGAGGAGGGGCGAGAGACCCAGTACTTC. This gives the protein CASSQGEEGRETQYF.